This TCR beta chain was recovered during a study of cytomegalovirus exposure and HLA in healthy donors. Study-level findings and limits: Later analysis showed most CMV-associated TCR beta chains appearing HLA-restricted. DRB1 had the most TCR associations and HLA-C the fewest, a later analysis found, with rates varying by HLA locus.

CDR3 length: 15 residues. From germline, CDR1 is LNHDA and CDR2 SQIVND (reference sequence). Deletions cut 5 bases from V and 7 bases from J, with 19 bases between. Regarding this clone: Antigen: not known.

The PCR used 60 Vbeta and 13 Jbeta primers. Here immunoSEQ multiplex PCR was the method, and the copy in TCRdb shows in-frame clones only, minus some. The sample lists about 150,000 clones; approximately 82% were seen once. This sequence originates from a woman aged 45-60 years in good health and CMV-seropositive. V and J are TRBV19 and TRBJ2-3; perhaps TRBD1 as D (5 bases). Sequencing was carried out using PBMCs. CDR3 DNA sequence: TGTGCCAGTAGTCCCTCGGGTGGGGCGGATAATACGCAGTATTTT. This gives the protein CASSPSGGADNTQYF.